These 27 T cell receptor beta chains came from one sample sequenced in a study of blood T cells in healthy people across ages. A sample-barcoded 5' primer and a J-beta primer mix were used in a second PCR of about 6 to 11 cycles. TCRdb processed the 5' RACE reads anew with MiXCR; each CDR3 protein has one entry. The sample lists around 280,000 distinct CDR3 sequences, roughly 26% occurring once. Sequencing was performed on blood. The receptors shown here come from a woman in her sixties or seventies in good health.

V and J are TRBV11-2 and TRBJ1-3, with 7 bases fitting TRBD1. The CDR3 has 15 amino acids. Per the germline V gene, CDR1 is SGHAT and CDR2 is FQNNGV. With 4 bases clipped from V and 4 bases from J, the junction kept 7 bases outside the gene matches. The CDR3 region is CASSSLQGKGNTIYF. The CDR3 region has the DNA TGTGCCAGCAGCTCATTACAGGGGAAAGGAAACACCATATATTTT.

The J gene is TRBJ2-4, the V gene TRBV20-1; TRBD1 matches 9 bases. J gave up 8 bases and V 1 base, and 9 bases lay outside the gene matches. Germline lookup yields CDR1 DFQATT and CDR2 SNEGSKA (reference sequence). The CDR3 spans 15 residues. CDR3 DNA sequence: TGCAGTGCTAGAGTCCCGGGACAGGGAGGGTACATTCAGTACTTC. Translated: CSARVPGQGGYIQYF.

This clonotype has a count of ten or more. The chain joins TRBV14 to TRBJ2-5, with D possibly TRBD1 on 7 matching bases. Looked up from germline, CDR1 is SGHDN and CDR2 is FVKESK. The V and J ends lost 1 base and 7 bases respectively, with 13 bases between them. The CDR3 has 14 amino acids. CDR3 in DNA: TGTGCCAGCAGCCAAGGGCGGGACAGATGGACCCAGTACTTC. Protein sequence: CASSQGRDRWTQYF.

The chain uses TRBV9 and TRBJ2-5; 8 positions match TRBD1. J lost 9 bases, V lost 0 bases, and 10 bases had no gene match. The CDR3 totals 15 residues. The germline V gene has CDR1 SGDLS and CDR2 YYNGEE. CDR3 sequence: CASSVGGTGYGAQYF. The DNA for the CDR3 is TGTGCCAGCAGCGTAGGTGGGACAGGCTATGGGGCCCAGTACTTC.

This rearrangement joins TRBV9 to TRBJ2-3; 11 bases match TRBD2. The CDR3 runs 15 residues. V lost 2 bases, J lost 5 bases, and 4 bases stayed unmatched. Germline-derived CDR1 and CDR2 are SGDLS and YYNGEE. The CDR3 DNA sequence: TGTGCCAGCAGCGTTTTAGCGGGAGGGCAAGATACGCAGTATTTT. Residues: CASSVLAGGQDTQYF.

This clonotype occurred a few times. The chain joins TRBV28 to TRBJ2-1, with 9 bases aligning to TRBD2. The CDR3 length is 16 residues. V shed 7 bases, J shed 5 bases, and the junction held 12 bases outside the gene matches. The germline CDR1 and CDR2 sequences are MDHEN and SYDVKM. DNA for the CDR3: TGTGCCAGCACCGTAGCCTCACTAGCGGGTCACAATGAGCAGTTCTTC. It specifies CASTVASLAGHNEQFF.

The chain uses TRBV29-1 and TRBJ2-3, with TRBD1 matching over 9 bases. This CDR3 has 11 amino acids. The V gene end was trimmed by 8 bases and the J gene end by 15 bases; junction bases not matched to a gene: 12. CDR1 and CDR2 (germline): SQVTM, ANQGSEA. The CDR3 reads CSWAGTGPSYF. CDR3 nucleotides: TGCAGCTGGGCCGGGACAGGGCCTTCCTATTTT.

The chain recombines TRBV21-1 with TRBJ2-3; the D segment call TRBD2 is taken from the table without a DNA check. TRBV21-1 has pseudogene status. The CDR3 consists of 15 residues. Here the CDR3 reads CASSKVRAAADTQYF. In nucleotides, the CDR3 is TGTGCCAGCAGCAAAGTTAGGGCCGCGGCAGATACGCAGTATTTT.

In nucleotides, the CDR3 is TGTGCCAGCAGTTTGGGGACAGGGGCTCTCCAATATTCACCCCTCCACTTT. Residues: CASSLGTGALQYSPLHF. The chain joins TRBV12-3 or TRBV12-4 to TRBJ1-6; TRBD1 matches 10 bases. This CDR3 region has 17 residues. V shed 3 bases, J shed 8 bases, and the junction held 10 bases outside the gene matches.

This clonotype was seen only a few times. This rearrangement joins TRBV2 to TRBJ2-5, with 12 bases aligning to TRBD1. Looked up from germline, CDR1 is SNHLY and CDR2 is FYNNEI. The junction had 5 bases not matched to a gene; V was cut back by 2 bases and J by 1 base. CDR3 length equals 17 residues. The CDR3 loop reads CASSETGTGGFQETQYF. In DNA, the CDR3 is TGTGCCAGCAGTGAAACCGGGACAGGGGGCTTCCAAGAGACCCAGTACTTC.

This clonotype was counted between two and nine times. The gene calls are TRBV27 and TRBJ2-7, with 11 bases lining up with TRBD2. There are 15 residues in the CDR3. Germline loops: CDR1 MNHEY, CDR2 SMNVEV (reference sequence). V lost 6 bases and J lost 4; bases outside the gene matches: 8. Here the CDR3 DNA reads TGTGCCAGCAGCGCCGCCGGGACTAGCGGTTACGAGCAGTACTTC. Translating it yields CASSAAGTSGYEQYF.

The rearrangement links TRBV5-5 to TRBJ2-4; D not certain. Germline V gene lookup returns CDR1 SGHKS and CDR2 YYEKEE (reference sequence). The CDR3 spans 12 residues. Trimming cost V 1 base and J 6 bases, with 5 bases left between them. CDR3 amino acids: CASSLYANIQYF. CDR3 sequence (DNA): TGTGCCAGCAGCTTGTACGCAAACATTCAGTACTTC.

This clonotype was seen a few times. The chain uses TRBV7-2 and TRBJ2-3; TRBD2 is a possible D gene (6 bases). Germline V lookup: CDR1 SGHTA, CDR2 FQGNSA. This CDR3 contains 15 residues. Trimming left V 3 bases short and J 3 bases short, with 13 bases between. The DNA for the CDR3 is TGTGCCAGCAGCTTCGACGGGAGAGCTACAGATACGCAGTATTTT. Translation: CASSFDGRATDTQYF.

This chain connects TRBV6-1 to TRBJ2-6, with D perhaps TRBD1 (6 bases). The V end was cut by 5 bases, the J end by 2 bases, with 10 bases between. Germline CDR1 is MNHNS and CDR2 is SASEGT. This CDR3 is 15 amino acids long. The CDR3 here is CASSPGATGANVLTF. The CDR3 DNA is TGTGCCAGCAGTCCAGGGGCGACTGGGGCCAACGTCCTGACTTTC.

The chain's CDR3 is CASSLAAGLTNEQYF. The CDR3 DNA reads as TGTGCCAGCAGCTTGGCGGCTGGCCTTACGAACGAGCAGTACTTC. The rearrangement uses TRBV5-5 and TRBJ2-5; D ambiguous. The closer fit of TRBJ2-7 to the DNA end suggests the J call may be wrong. Germline V gene sequence: CDR1 SGHKS, CDR2 YYEKEE (reference sequence). This CDR3 region has 15 residues.

This clonotype has a handful of counts. The V gene is TRBV4-2, the J gene TRBJ2-5; 10 bases are a match to TRBD2. The length of the CDR3 is 16 residues. J lost 2 bases, V lost 4 bases, and 7 bases had no gene match. Germline loops: CDR1 LGHNA, CDR2 YNFKEQ. The CDR3 nucleotides are TGTGCCAGCAGCCTCCGGCTAGCGGGGGAGCAAGAGACCCAGTACTTC. This gives the protein CASSLRLAGEQETQYF.

The V and J genes are TRBV27 and TRBJ1-1, with D unclear. The CDR3 is made up of 13 amino acids. Trimming cost V 6 bases and J 0 bases, with 8 bases left between them. CDR1 and CDR2 (germline): MNHEY, SMNVEV (reference sequence). In DNA, the CDR3 is TGTGCCAGCAGGGATAAGATGAACACTGAAGCTTTCTTT. It translates to CASRDKMNTEAFF.

The V and J genes are TRBV28 and TRBJ1-5, with D perhaps TRBD1 (6 bases). The CDR3 extends over 15 amino acids. Trimming removed 11 bases from V and 2 bases from J, with 19 bases in between. Germline CDR1 and CDR2: MDHEN and SYDVKM. The CDR3 coding sequence is TGTGCCGGAGGGGGGCAGGGGATGGGCAATCAGCCCCAGCATTTT. This encodes CAGGGQGMGNQPQHF.

For this clonotype: This may stem from a read error, because a much larger clone lies one nucleotide away. Here the CDR3 reads CASNSPSGYTDTQYF. As DNA, the CDR3 is TGTGCCAGCAACTCCCCTAGCGGATACACAGATACGCAGTATTTT. V gene TRBV11-2 combines with J gene TRBJ2-3; 7 nucleotides line up with TRBD2. The V gene's germline CDR1 is SGHAT and CDR2 FQNNGV. With 7 bases clipped from V and 2 bases from J, the junction kept 9 bases outside the gene matches. This CDR3 is 15 amino acids long.

In its sample, this clonotype was seen many times. This rearrangement joins TRBV2 to TRBJ2-4, with 9 bases that match TRBD2. This CDR3 has 15 residues. Germline loops: CDR1 SNHLY, CDR2 FYNNEI. With 8 bases clipped from V and 4 bases from J, the junction kept 9 bases outside the gene matches. CDR3 sequence (DNA): TGTGCCAGCGCCGACCCTACTAGCGGGAAAAACATTCAGTACTTC. Residues: CASADPTSGKNIQYF.

The V and J genes are TRBV20-1 and TRBJ2-1; 8 nucleotides match TRBD2. This CDR3 spans 13 amino acids. V was clipped by 6 bases and J by 12 bases; unmatched bases: 13. Germline lookup yields CDR1 DFQATT and CDR2 SNEGSKA (reference sequence). The CDR3 DNA reads as TGCAGTGCCCCATTAAGTGGAGCGGGAGCGCAGTTCTTC. It yields the protein CSAPLSGAGAQFF.

This clonotype was found a few times. The chain joins TRBV6-1 to TRBJ2-1, with D maybe TRBD2 (5 bases). Looked up from germline, CDR1 is MNHNS and CDR2 is SASEGT. The V and J ends lost 5 bases and 0 bases respectively, with 11 bases between them. CDR3 size: 15 residues. Here the CDR3 reads CASSRDDGSYNEQFF. DNA of the CDR3: TGTGCCAGCAGTCGGGATGACGGCTCCTACAATGAGCAGTTCTTC.

This clonotype was recorded many times. This rearrangement joins TRBV20-1 to TRBJ1-1; TRBD1 matches at 9 bases. Germline trimming cut 5 bases from V and 1 base from J; bases unmatched to any gene: 5. The CDR3 is 14 amino acids. The germline CDR1 and CDR2 sequences are DFQATT and SNEGSKA (reference sequence). CDR3 DNA sequence: TGCAGTGCTGCCCCGGGACAGGGGAACACTGAAGCTTTCTTT. It yields the protein CSAAPGQGNTEAFF.

V is TRBV7-3 and J is TRBJ2-5, with D perhaps matching TRBD2 (6 bases). V lost 1 base to trimming and J lost 2 bases, with 17 bases between them. This CDR3 has 17 residues. Looked up from germline, CDR1 is SGHTA and CDR2 is FQGTGA. CDR3 region: CASSLRAGGMEQETQYF. In DNA form, the CDR3 reads TGTGCCAGCAGCTTAAGGGCGGGCGGGATGGAACAAGAGACCCAGTACTTC.

This clonotype has ten or more counts. This chain uses TRBV5-1 with TRBJ1-4; D might be TRBD1 (5 bases). V lost 4 bases, J lost 4 bases, and 14 bases lay in between. CDR1 is SGHRS and CDR2 is YFSETQ in the germline V gene. The CDR3 length is 15 residues. The CDR3 loop reads CASSNGALYNEKLFF. In nucleotides, the CDR3 is TGCGCCAGCAGCAACGGGGCTCTCTATAATGAAAAACTGTTTTTT. Combining the CDR3 with reference TRBV5-1 and TRBJ1-4 gives the whole variable domain KAGVTQTPRYLIKTRGQQVTLSCSPISGHRSVSWYQQTPGQGLQFLFEYFSETQRNKGNFPGRFSGRQFSNSRSEMNVSTLELGDSALYLCASSNGALYNEKLFFGSGTQLSVL.

This chain connects TRBV7-7 to TRBJ2-7, with D perhaps given as TRBD1 or TRBD2 (5 bases each). The CDR3 extends over 12 amino acids. Per the germline V gene, CDR1 is SSHAT and CDR2 is FNYEAQ (reference sequence). The CDR3 sequence: CASSLVYGDRGV. CDR3 coding DNA: TGTGCCAGCAGCTTAGTCTACGGGGATAGGGGCGTC.

This clonotype was counted once. The chain recombines TRBV7-6 with TRBJ2-7; D gene uncertain. TRBJ2-5 explains the end of the DNA better; the J call may be wrong. Per the germline V gene, CDR1 is SGHVS and CDR2 is FNYEAQ. The CDR3 loop spans 13 amino acids. For the CDR3, the DNA is TGTGCCAGCAGCTTAGTTTTCCTAGAGACCCAGTACTTC. It is translated as CASSLVFLETQYF.